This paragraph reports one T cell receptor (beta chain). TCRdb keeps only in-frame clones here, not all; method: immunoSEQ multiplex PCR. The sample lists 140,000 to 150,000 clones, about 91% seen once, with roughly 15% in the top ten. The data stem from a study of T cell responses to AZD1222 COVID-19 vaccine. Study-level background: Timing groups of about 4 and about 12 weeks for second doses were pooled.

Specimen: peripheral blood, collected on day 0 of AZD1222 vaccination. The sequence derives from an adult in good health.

CDR3 loop: CASSLGGQPQHF. The CDR3 bases are TGTGCCAGCAGCTTAGGGGGCCAGCCCCAGCATTTT. The chain links TRBV7-9 to TRBJ1-5; possibly TRBD1 for D (5 bases). V was clipped by 1 base and J by 7 bases, with 5 bases between them. The CDR3 is 12 residues long. In germline, CDR1 is SEHNR, CDR2 FQNEAQ (reference sequence).